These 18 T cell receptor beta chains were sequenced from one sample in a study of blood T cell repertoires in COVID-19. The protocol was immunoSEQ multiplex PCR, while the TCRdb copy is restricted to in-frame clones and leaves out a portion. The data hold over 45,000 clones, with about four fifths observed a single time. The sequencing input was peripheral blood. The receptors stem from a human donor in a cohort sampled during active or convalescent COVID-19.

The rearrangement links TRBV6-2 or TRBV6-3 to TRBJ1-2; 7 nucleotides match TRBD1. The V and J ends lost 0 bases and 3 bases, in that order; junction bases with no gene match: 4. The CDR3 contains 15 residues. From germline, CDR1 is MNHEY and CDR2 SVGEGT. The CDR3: CASSYSRDSHYGYTF. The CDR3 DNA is TGTGCCAGCAGTTACTCCAGGGACAGTCACTATGGCTACACCTTC.

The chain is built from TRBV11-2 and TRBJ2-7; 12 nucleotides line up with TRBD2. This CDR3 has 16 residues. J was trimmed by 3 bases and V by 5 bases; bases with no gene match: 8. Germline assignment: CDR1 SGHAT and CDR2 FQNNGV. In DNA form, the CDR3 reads TGTGCCAGCAGCCCGAGACTAGCGGGGGTGATCTACGAGCAGTACTTC. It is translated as CASSPRLAGVIYEQYF.

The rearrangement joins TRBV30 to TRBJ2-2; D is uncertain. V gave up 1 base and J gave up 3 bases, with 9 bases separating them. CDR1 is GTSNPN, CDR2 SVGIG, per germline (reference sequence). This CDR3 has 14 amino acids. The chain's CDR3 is CAWSEAAYTGELFF. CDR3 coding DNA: TGTGCCTGGAGTGAAGCCGCCTACACCGGGGAGCTGTTTTTT.

The CDR3 sequence: CASSLVGQGNSPLHF. CDR3 DNA: TGTGCCAGCAGCTTAGTGGGACAGGGTAACTCACCCCTCCACTTT. The chain employs TRBV7-2 and TRBJ1-6; TRBD1 matches 9 bases. V was clipped by 1 base and J by 10 bases; unmatched bases: 5. The CDR3 loop spans 15 amino acids. CDR1 and CDR2 (germline): SGHTA, FQGNSA.

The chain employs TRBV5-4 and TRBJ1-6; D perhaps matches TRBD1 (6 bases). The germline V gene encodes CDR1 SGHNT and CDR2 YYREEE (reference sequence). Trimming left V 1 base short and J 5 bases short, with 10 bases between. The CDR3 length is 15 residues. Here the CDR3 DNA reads TGTGCCAGCAGCTTGCCTGGGGACAATAATTCACCCCTCCACTTT. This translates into CASSLPGDNNSPLHF. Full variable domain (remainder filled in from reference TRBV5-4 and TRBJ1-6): ETGVTQSPTHLIKTRGQQVTLRCSSQSGHNTVSWYQQALGQGPQFIFQYYREEENGRGNFPPRFSGLQFPNYSSELNVNALELDDSALYLCASSLPGDNNSPLHFGNGTRLTVT.

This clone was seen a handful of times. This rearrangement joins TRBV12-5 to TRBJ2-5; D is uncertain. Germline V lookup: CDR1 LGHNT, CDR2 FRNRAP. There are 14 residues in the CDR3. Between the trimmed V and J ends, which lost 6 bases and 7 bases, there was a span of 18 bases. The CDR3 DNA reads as TGTGCTAGTGGCGAACAGTACACGTTAGGGACCCAGTACTTC. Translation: CASGEQYTLGTQYF.

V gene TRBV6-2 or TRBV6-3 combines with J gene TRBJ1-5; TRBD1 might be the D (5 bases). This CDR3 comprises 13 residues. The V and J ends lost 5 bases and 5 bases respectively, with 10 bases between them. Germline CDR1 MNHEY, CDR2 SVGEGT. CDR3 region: CASSHRGDQPQHF. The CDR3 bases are TGTGCCAGCAGTCACCGGGGGGATCAGCCCCAGCATTTT.

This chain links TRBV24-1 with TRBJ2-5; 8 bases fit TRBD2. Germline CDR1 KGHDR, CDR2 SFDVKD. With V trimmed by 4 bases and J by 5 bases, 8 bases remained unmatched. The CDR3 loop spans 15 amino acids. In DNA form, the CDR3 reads TGTGCCACCAGTGACCCGGGACTAGAGGGGGAGACCCAGTACTTC. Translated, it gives CATSDPGLEGETQYF.

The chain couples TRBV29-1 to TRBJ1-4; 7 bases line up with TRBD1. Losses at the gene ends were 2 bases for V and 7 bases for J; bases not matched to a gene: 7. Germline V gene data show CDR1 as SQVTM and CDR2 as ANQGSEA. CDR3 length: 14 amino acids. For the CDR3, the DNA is TGCAGCGTTGAACTGGGACAGTCCACTGAAAAACTGTTTTTT. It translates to CSVELGQSTEKLFF.

The CDR3 nucleotides are TGTGCCAGCCACGGCGGAGGACAGGGTGGCGAGCAGTACTTC. It is translated as CASHGGGQGGEQYF. The V and J genes are TRBV11-1 and TRBJ2-7; TRBD1 matches 8 bases. This CDR3 region has 14 residues. The junction had 12 bases not matched to a gene; V was cut back by 8 bases and J by 6 bases. Germline V lookup: CDR1 SGHAT, CDR2 FQDESV (reference sequence).

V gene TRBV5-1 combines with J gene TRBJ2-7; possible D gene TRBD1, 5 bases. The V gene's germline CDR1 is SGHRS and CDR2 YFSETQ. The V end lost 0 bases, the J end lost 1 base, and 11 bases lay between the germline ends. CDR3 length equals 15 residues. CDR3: CASSLDRLQSYEQYF. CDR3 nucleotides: TGCGCCAGCAGCTTGGACAGGCTCCAATCCTACGAGCAGTACTTC.

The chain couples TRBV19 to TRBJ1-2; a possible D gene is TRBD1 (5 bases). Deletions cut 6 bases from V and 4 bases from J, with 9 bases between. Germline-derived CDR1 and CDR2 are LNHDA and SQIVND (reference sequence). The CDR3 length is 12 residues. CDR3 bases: TGTGCCAGTAGAGACAGAGCCTATGGCTACACCTTC. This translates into CASRDRAYGYTF.

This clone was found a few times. As DNA, the CDR3 is TGTGCCATCAGTGTTGGCGGGGGGGGTTACAATGAGCAGTTCTTC. This encodes CAISVGGGGYNEQFF. This chain uses TRBV10-3 with TRBJ2-1; the match to TRBD2 covers 9 bases. Unmatched junction bases numbered 5, after V lost 4 bases and J lost 4 bases. Germline V gene lookup returns CDR1 ENHRY and CDR2 SYGVKD. The CDR3 covers 15 residues.

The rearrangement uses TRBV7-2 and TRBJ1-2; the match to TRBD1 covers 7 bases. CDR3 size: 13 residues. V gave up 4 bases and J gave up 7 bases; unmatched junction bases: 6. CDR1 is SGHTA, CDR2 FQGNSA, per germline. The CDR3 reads CASSSTGVFGYTF. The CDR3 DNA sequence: TGTGCCAGCAGCTCCACAGGGGTTTTTGGCTACACCTTC. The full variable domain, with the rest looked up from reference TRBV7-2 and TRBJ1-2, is GAGVSQSPSNKVTEKGKDVELRCDPISGHTALYWYRQSLGQGLEFLIYFQGNSAPDKSGLPSDRFSAERTGGSVSTLTIQRTQQEDSAVYLCASSSTGVFGYTFGSGTRLTVV.

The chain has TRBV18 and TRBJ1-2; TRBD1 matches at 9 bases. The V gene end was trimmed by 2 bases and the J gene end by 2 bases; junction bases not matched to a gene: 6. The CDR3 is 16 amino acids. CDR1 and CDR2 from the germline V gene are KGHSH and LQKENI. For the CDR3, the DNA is TGTGCCAGCTCACCAGGGACAGGGACGCCCAACTATGGCTACACCTTC. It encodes CASSPGTGTPNYGYTF.

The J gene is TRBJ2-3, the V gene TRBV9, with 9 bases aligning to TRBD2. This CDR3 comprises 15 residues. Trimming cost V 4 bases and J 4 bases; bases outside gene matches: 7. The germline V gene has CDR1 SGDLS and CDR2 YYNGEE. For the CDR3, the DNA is TGTGCCAGCAGCCTCCGGACTAGCGTGGCAGATACGCAGTATTTT. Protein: CASSLRTSVADTQYF.

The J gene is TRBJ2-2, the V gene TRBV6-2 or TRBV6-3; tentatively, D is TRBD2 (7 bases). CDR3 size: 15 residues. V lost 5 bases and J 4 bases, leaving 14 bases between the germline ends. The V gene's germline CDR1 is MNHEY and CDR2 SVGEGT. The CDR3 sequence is CASSDWGGLTGELFF. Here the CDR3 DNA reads TGTGCCAGCAGTGACTGGGGGGGCCTCACCGGGGAGCTGTTTTTT.

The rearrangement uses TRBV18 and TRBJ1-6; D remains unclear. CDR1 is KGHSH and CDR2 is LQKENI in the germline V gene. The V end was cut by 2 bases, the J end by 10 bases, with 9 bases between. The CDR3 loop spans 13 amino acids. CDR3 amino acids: CASSPTASSPLHF. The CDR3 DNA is TGTGCCAGCTCACCAACCGCGTCCTCACCCCTCCACTTT.